This entry features one T cell receptor (beta chain) sequence. After removal of 4 bases from V and 5 bases from J, the junction contained 2 bases not matched to a gene. Per germline, CDR1 LNHDA and CDR2 SQIVND (reference sequence). This CDR3 has 13 residues. The sample belongs to a study of CD8+CD57+ T cells in acquired aplastic anemia. Template material for TCR beta VDJ and CDR3 profiling consisted of genomic DNA. TCRdb re-analysed the reads in MiXCR, keeping a single row per CDR3 protein. The repertoire holds roughly 61,000 distinct CDR3 sequences, with about 50% as singletons. The sequence derives from a human donor in good health, serving as a control. The chain is built from TRBV19 and TRBJ2-7; 10 bases map to TRBD1. The sample taken for sequencing was sorted CD4+, CD8+, or CD8+CD57+ T cells (not recorded which) from PBMCs. The CDR3 protein is CASSTDRGNEQYF. The CDR3 bases are TGTGCCAGTAGTACGGACAGGGGGAACGAGCAGTACTTC.